Below, 12 T cell receptor beta chains from the same sample are listed, as sequenced in a study of PD-L1 blockade in urothelial cancer. The sample's time point: pretreatment peripheral blood. The table came from immunoSEQ multiplex PCR; TCRdb's copy has only in-frame clones and leaves some out. Of around 68,000 clones in the sample, roughly four fifths are singletons; the top ten hold about 1.6%. The sequencing used PBMCs, collected around atezolizumab (anti-PD-L1) treatment. The receptors were sampled from a man in his 70s with urothelial cancer.

The rearrangement uses TRBV5-4 and TRBJ2-7; 11 bases align to TRBD2. The V gene's germline CDR1 is SGHNT and CDR2 YYREEE (reference sequence). Trimming cost V 3 bases and J 7 bases; bases outside gene matches: 6. There are 14 residues in the CDR3. CDR3 sequence (DNA): TGTGCCAGCAGCTCCACTAGCGGGAGAGGGGAGCAGTACTTC. Encoded protein: CASSSTSGRGEQYF.

The chain is built from TRBV28 and TRBJ2-7; D not certain. This CDR3 comprises 15 residues. V lost 2 bases and J 2 bases, leaving 13 bases between the germline ends. Per germline, CDR1 MDHEN and CDR2 SYDVKM. CDR3: CASSLVGDNTYEQYF. The CDR3 coding sequence is TGTGCCAGCAGTTTAGTAGGTGACAACACCTACGAGCAGTACTTC.

The count of this clone is one. The genes are TRBV4-1 and TRBJ1-2, with TRBD1 matching 7 bases. CDR3 length: 18 residues. V shed 3 bases, J shed 2 bases, and the junction held 15 bases outside the gene matches. CDR1 is MGHRA and CDR2 is YSYEKL in the germline V gene. This CDR3 reads CASSQTLRDRSGNYGYTF. CDR3 coding DNA: TGCGCCAGCAGCCAGACACTCAGGGACAGATCAGGAAACTATGGCTACACCTTC.

The CDR3 is CASSVGQQETQYF. CDR3 nucleotides: TGCGCCAGCAGCGTGGGACAGCAAGAGACCCAGTACTTC. The genes are TRBV5-1 and TRBJ2-5; 7 bases are a match to TRBD1. Germline values: CDR1 SGHRS, CDR2 YFSETQ. Germline trimming cut 4 bases from V and 2 bases from J; bases unmatched to any gene: 2. CDR3 length: 13 residues.

The chain uses TRBV7-9 and TRBJ2-2; 8 positions agree with TRBD2. J gave up 4 bases and V 1 base, and 5 bases lay outside the gene matches. CDR1 SEHNR and CDR2 FQNEAQ come from the germline V gene (reference sequence). The CDR3 is made up of 16 amino acids. The DNA of the CDR3 is TGTGCCAGCAGCTTAGTAAGCGGGGGTCCCACCGGGGAGCTGTTTTTT. Amino acid sequence: CASSLVSGGPTGELFF.

V and J are TRBV2 and TRBJ2-1; 11 nucleotides line up with TRBD2. Germline trimming cut 6 bases from V and 5 bases from J; bases unmatched to any gene: 6. The CDR3 consists of 15 residues. The germline V gene encodes CDR1 SNHLY and CDR2 FYNNEI. CDR3 loop: CASSGGTSGHNEQFF. The CDR3 region has the DNA TGTGCCAGCAGCGGTGGGACTAGCGGTCACAATGAGCAGTTCTTC. Looking up the rest from reference TRBV2 and TRBJ2-1 gives the full variable domain: EPEVTQTPSHQVTQMGQEVILRCVPISNHLYFYWYRQILGQKVEFLVSFYNNEISEKSEIFDDQFSVERPDGSNFTLKIRSTKLEDSAMYFCASSGGTSGHNEQFFGPGTRLTVL.

This chain links TRBV10-2 with TRBJ1-2; D ambiguous. There are 11 residues in the CDR3. Germline V gives CDR1 WSHSY, CDR2 SAAADI. V was pared by 10 bases and J by 4 bases, with 10 bases between. The CDR3 spells CATGSGYGYTF. In DNA form, the CDR3 reads TGCGCCACCGGGTCGGGCTATGGCTACACCTTC.

The V call is TRBV19, the J call TRBJ1-1; D not resolved. CDR3 length: 14 amino acids. Trimming took 3 bases from V and 7 from J, leaving 15 bases between them. Germline loops: CDR1 LNHDA, CDR2 SQIVND (reference sequence). The CDR3 is CASSMREGTSEAFF. DNA of the CDR3: TGTGCCAGTAGTATGCGGGAGGGAACGAGTGAAGCTTTCTTT.

The chain employs TRBV10-3 and TRBJ2-2; TRBD1 is a possible D gene (6 bases). V dropped 10 bases and J dropped 4 bases, with 10 bases sitting between them. The germline gives CDR1 ENHRY, CDR2 SYGVKD. The CDR3 runs 12 residues. The CDR3 protein is CASQQGTGELFF. The CDR3 DNA is TGTGCCAGCCAACAGGGCACCGGGGAGCTGTTTTTT.

This sequence joins TRBV4-3 and TRBJ2-1, with 11 bases fitting TRBD2. The germline V gene encodes CDR1 LGHNA and CDR2 YSLEER. The CDR3 runs to 15 residues. J was trimmed by 3 bases and V by 3 bases; bases with no gene match: 1. CDR3 coding DNA: TGCGCCAGCAGCCAGGGGACTAGCGGCTACAATGAGCAGTTCTTC. Translation gives CASSQGTSGYNEQFF.

The chain employs TRBV10-3 and TRBJ2-5; 9 bases are shared with TRBD2. Germline assignment: CDR1 ENHRY and CDR2 SYGVKD. This CDR3 spans 15 amino acids. V trimming: 3 bases; J trimming: 4 bases; junction bases outside the gene matches: 6. DNA of the CDR3: TGTGCCATCAGTGATAAGCGGGAGGTAGGAGAGACCCAGTACTTC. This encodes CAISDKREVGETQYF.

This chain joins TRBV4-1 and TRBJ1-5; D is unclear. The CDR3 spans 14 residues. Germline-derived CDR1 and CDR2 are MGHRA and YSYEKL. Trimming pared 4 bases from V and 3 bases from J, leaving 10 bases between. The chain's CDR3 is CASSRGLNNQPQHF. The CDR3 DNA reads TGCGCCAGCAGCCGCGGACTGAACAATCAGCCCCAGCATTTT.